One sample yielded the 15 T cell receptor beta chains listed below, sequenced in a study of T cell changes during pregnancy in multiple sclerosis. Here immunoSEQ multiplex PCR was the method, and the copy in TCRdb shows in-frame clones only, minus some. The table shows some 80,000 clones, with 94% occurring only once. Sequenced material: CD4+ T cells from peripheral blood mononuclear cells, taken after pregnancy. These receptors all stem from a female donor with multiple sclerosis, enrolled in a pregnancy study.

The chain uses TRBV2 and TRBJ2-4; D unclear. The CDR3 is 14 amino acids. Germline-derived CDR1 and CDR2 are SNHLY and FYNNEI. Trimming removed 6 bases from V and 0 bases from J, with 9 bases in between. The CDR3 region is CASSLNIAKNIQYF. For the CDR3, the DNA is TGTGCCAGCAGCCTAAATATAGCCAAAAACATTCAGTACTTC.

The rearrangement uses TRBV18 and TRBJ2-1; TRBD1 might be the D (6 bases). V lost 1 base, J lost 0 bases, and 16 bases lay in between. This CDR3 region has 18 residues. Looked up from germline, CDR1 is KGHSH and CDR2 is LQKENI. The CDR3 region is CASSPLGAGASSYNEQFF. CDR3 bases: TGTGCCAGCTCACCACTGGGGGCAGGAGCTAGCTCCTACAATGAGCAGTTCTTC.

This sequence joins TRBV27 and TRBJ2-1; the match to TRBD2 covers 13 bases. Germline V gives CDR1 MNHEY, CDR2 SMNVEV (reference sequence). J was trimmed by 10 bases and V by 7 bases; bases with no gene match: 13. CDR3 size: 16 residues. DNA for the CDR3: TGTGCCAGCACCTTGGTTGGTGAGACTAGCGGGAGGGAGCAGTTCTTC. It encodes CASTLVGETSGREQFF.

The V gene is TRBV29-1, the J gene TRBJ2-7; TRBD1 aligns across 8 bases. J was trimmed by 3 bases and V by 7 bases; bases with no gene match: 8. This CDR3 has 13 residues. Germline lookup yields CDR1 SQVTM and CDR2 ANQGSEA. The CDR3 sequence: CSAARGQGYEQYF. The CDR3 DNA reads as TGCAGCGCCGCGCGAGGACAGGGCTACGAGCAGTACTTC.

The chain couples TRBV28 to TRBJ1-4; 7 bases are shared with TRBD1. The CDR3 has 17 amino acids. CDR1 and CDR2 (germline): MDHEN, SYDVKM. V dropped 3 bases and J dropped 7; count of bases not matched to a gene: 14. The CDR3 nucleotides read TGTGCCAGCAGTTTCTCGACAGGGAGAGTCGGTGGTGAAAAACTGTTTTTT. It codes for CASSFSTGRVGGEKLFF.

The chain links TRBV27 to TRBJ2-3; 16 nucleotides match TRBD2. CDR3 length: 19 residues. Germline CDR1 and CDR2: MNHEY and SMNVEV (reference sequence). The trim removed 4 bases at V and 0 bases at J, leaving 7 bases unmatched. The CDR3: CASSSTGLAGGASTDTQYF. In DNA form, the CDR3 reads TGTGCCAGCAGTTCCACGGGACTAGCGGGAGGGGCTAGCACAGATACGCAGTATTTT.

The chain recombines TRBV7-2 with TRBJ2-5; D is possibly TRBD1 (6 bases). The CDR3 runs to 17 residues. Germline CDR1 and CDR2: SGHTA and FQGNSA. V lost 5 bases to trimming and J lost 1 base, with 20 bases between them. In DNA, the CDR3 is TGTGCCAGCAGCCTAAAGACAGGTAGAGACTTCCAAGAGACCCAGTACTTC. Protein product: CASSLKTGRDFQETQYF. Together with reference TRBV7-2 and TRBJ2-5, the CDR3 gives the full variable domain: GAGVSQSPSNKVTEKGKDVELRCDPISGHTALYWYRQSLGQGLEFLIYFQGNSAPDKSGLPSDRFSAERTGGSVSTLTIQRTQQEDSAVYLCASSLKTGRDFQETQYFGPGTRLLVL.

CDR3: CASSNTRGRSSEKLFF. CDR3 sequence (DNA): TGTGCCAGCAGCAACACCAGGGGGCGGAGTAGTGAAAAACTGTTTTTT. This chain uses TRBV7-8 with TRBJ1-4; 8 bases are shared with TRBD1. CDR1 and CDR2 (germline): SGHVS, FQNEAQ. CDR3 length equals 16 residues. V was clipped by 5 bases and J by 7 bases; unmatched bases: 12.

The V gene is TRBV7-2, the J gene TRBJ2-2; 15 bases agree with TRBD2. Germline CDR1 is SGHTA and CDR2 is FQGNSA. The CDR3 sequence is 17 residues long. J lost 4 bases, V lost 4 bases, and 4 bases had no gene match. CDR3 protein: CASSSGTSGRSTGELFF. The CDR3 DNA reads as TGTGCCAGCAGCTCAGGGACTAGCGGGAGGAGCACCGGGGAGCTGTTTTTT.

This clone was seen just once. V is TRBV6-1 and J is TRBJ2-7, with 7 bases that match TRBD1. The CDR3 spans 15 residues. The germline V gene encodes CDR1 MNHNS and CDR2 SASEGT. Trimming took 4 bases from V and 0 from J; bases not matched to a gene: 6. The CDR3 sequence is CASSVLTGVSYEQYF. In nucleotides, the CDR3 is TGTGCCAGCAGTGTTCTCACAGGGGTCTCCTACGAGCAGTACTTC.

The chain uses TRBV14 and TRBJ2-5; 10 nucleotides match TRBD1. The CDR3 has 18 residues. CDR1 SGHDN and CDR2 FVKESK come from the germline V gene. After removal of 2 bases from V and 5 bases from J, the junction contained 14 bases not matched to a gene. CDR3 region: CASSQSRDRGFRLETQYF. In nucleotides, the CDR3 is TGTGCCAGCAGCCAATCCAGGGACAGGGGATTCCGGTTGGAGACCCAGTACTTC.

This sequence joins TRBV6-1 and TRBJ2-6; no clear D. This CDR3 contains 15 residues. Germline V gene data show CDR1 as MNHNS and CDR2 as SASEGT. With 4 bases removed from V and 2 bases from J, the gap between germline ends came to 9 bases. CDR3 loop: CASSVSTPGANVLTF. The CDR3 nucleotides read TGTGCCAGCAGTGTTTCCACACCTGGGGCCAACGTCCTGACTTTC.

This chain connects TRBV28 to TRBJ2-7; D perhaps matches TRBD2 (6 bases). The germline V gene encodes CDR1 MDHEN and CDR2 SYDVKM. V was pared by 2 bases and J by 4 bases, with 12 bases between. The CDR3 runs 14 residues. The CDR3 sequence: CASSLGGSQYEQYF. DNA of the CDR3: TGTGCCAGCAGTTTAGGGGGGTCACAATACGAGCAGTACTTC.

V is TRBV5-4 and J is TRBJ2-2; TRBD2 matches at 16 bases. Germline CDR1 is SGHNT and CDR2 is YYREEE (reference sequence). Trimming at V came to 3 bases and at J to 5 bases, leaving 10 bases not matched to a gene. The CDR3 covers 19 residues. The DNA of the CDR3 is TGTGCCAGCAGCTCGGGACTAGCGGGAGGGAGAGGAGGGACCGGGGAGCTGTTTTTT. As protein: CASSSGLAGGRGGTGELFF.

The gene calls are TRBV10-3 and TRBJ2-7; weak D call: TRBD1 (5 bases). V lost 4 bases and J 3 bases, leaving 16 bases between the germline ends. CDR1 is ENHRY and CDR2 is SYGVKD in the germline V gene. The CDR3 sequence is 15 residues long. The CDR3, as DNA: TGTGCCATCAGTGTTCGGGCAGGACAAAGCTACGAGCAGTACTTC. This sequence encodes CAISVRAGQSYEQYF.